The present T cell receptor beta chain was sequenced within a study of molecular identifiers for immune sequencing clone quantification. Sorting defined naive CD8 T cells as CD8+CD4-CCR7+CD45RA+. V gave up 2 bases and J gave up 6 bases, with 10 bases separating them. Germline CDR1 reads MNHEY; CDR2 reads SVGAGI. The CDR3 extends over 13 amino acids. Study-level results: In cases of identical TCR molecules sharing a barcode, highly expanded clone sizes could be underestimated.

Previously described methods and listed TCR primers produced bulk TCR libraries. Each CDR3 protein gets one entry after TCRdb re-called the PCR reads with MiXCR. The sample shows approximately 680,000 distinct CDR3 sequences, about 25% of them seen only once. The sample holds a few counts of this clonotype. Its antigen is unidentified. The chain recombines TRBV6-5 with TRBJ1-1; maybe TRBD1 (5 bases). Sequencing was carried out using naive CD8+ T cells from blood, with Jurkat cell RNA spiked in. As to subset: FACS-sorted CD8+CD4-CCR7+CD45RA+ naive T cells. The sequence was collected from a human donor in good health. Some libraries in this study had Jurkat cell RNA spiked in. The CDR3 sequence: CASSYIRASEAFF. The DNA of the CDR3 is TGTGCCAGCAGTTACATCAGGGCTTCTGAAGCTTTCTTT.